The 24 T cell receptor beta chains below all came from one sample that was sequenced in a study of T cells after yellow fever vaccination (dated by TCRdb to 2018 to 2020). Read against the paper, the sample's treatment or condition label means: live attenuated yellow fever vaccine strain. The library came from 5' RACE. TCRdb shows the sequencer as Illumina NovaSeq 6000. TCRdb trimmed public reads at Q25 via fastp, called clones via MiXCR and kept in-frame beta chains. When rows share a CDR3 protein, they turn into one entry using the most common DNA and genes. The sample table contains about 99,000 distinct CDR3 sequences; only one count was recorded for about 6% of them. In total, the top ten clones hold just over 40% of the sample. Sequenced material: CD8+ T cells sorted from PBMCs, taken 10 days after the yellow fever booster vaccination. The receptor source for this set is a man between 18 and 29 years old who received the YFV17D yellow fever vaccine.

V and J are TRBV27 and TRBJ1-2; 7 bases agree with TRBD1. Germline assignment: CDR1 MNHEY and CDR2 SMNVEV (reference sequence). CDR3 length: 12 residues. V was pared by 7 bases and J by 7 bases, with 6 bases of the junction left unmatched. CDR3 sequence reads: CASTSTGLGYTF. The CDR3, as DNA: TGTGCCAGCACCTCGACAGGGCTTGGCTACACCTTC.

This clonotype was counted between two and nine times. The genes are TRBV20-1 and TRBJ2-6, with D tentatively TRBD1 (5 bases). With 1 base removed from V and 0 bases from J, the gap between germline ends came to 13 bases. Germline values: CDR1 DFQATT, CDR2 SNEGSKA (reference sequence). The CDR3 runs 17 residues. The CDR3 sequence is CSARAPQGGSGANVLTF. The CDR3 bases are TGCAGTGCTAGAGCCCCCCAGGGTGGCTCTGGGGCCAACGTCCTGACTTTC.

This clonotype was seen a few times. The chain carries TRBV20-1 and TRBJ2-5; D is unresolved. This CDR3 is 16 amino acids long. CDR1 is DFQATT, CDR2 SNEGSKA, per germline (reference sequence). V was trimmed by 3 bases and J by 0 bases, leaving 17 bases between them. DNA of the CDR3: TGCAGTGCTAGGCGTCGCTTAGGTCCCCACCAAGAGACCCAGTACTTC. Translated: CSARRRLGPHQETQYF.

This clonotype was seen repeatedly, ten times or more. The chain couples TRBV29-1 to TRBJ2-5, with 8 bases fitting TRBD2. Germline assignment: CDR1 SQVTM and CDR2 ANQGSEA. J was trimmed by 5 bases and V by 0 bases; bases with no gene match: 5. This CDR3 is built from 14 residues. CDR3 nucleotides: TGCAGCGTTGAAGAACAAGCGGGGGTGGAGACCCAGTACTTC. It encodes CSVEEQAGVETQYF.

This sequence joins TRBV3-1 and TRBJ2-7; D remains unclear. V was clipped by 0 bases and J by 0 bases, with 9 bases between them. CDR1 and CDR2 from the germline V gene are LGHDT and YNNKEL (reference sequence). This CDR3 is 15 amino acids long. The CDR3 DNA is TGTGCCAGCAGCCAAGAGAACAGCTTCTCCTACGAGCAGTACTTC. Translating it yields CASSQENSFSYEQYF.

This clonotype was recorded a few times. The chain recombines TRBV12-3 or TRBV12-4 with TRBJ2-7; 8 positions agree with TRBD1. V shed 6 bases, J shed 1 base, and the junction held 8 bases outside the gene matches. The CDR3 has 15 amino acids. The CDR3 DNA reads TGTGCCAGCAGCCCTCCACAGGGGGGATCCTACGAGCAGTACTTC. Protein sequence: CASSPPQGGSYEQYF.

The chain is built from TRBV7-2 and TRBJ2-7; 8 bases fit TRBD2. Germline CDR1 and CDR2: SGHTA and FQGNSA. This CDR3 region has 15 residues. V dropped 2 bases and J dropped 3; count of bases not matched to a gene: 6. The CDR3 DNA is TGTGCCAGCAGCTTATCCCCGGCGGGGGGCTACGAGCAGTACTTC. It specifies CASSLSPAGGYEQYF.

This clonotype was seen many times. CDR3: CASSLGQGGSYEQYF. CDR3 coding DNA: TGTGCCAGCAGTTTAGGACAGGGGGGCTCCTACGAGCAGTACTTC. This chain joins TRBV6-5 and TRBJ2-7, with 10 bases identical to TRBD1. Trimming cost V 4 bases and J 0 bases; bases outside gene matches: 3. There are 15 residues in the CDR3. The germline gives CDR1 MNHEY, CDR2 SVGAGI.

Ten or more counts support this clonotype. This chain joins TRBV12-3 or TRBV12-4 and TRBJ1-1, with TRBD1 as a possible D gene (6 bases). V lost 7 bases to trimming and J lost 11 bases, with 14 bases between them. There are 11 residues in the CDR3. This chain's CDR3 is CASTTGTGAFF. The CDR3 bases are TGTGCCAGCACCACAGGGACCGGGGCTTTCTTT.

This clonotype has only a few counts. The chain combines TRBV9 with TRBJ1-2; possible D gene TRBD1, 6 bases. The germline V gene has CDR1 SGDLS and CDR2 YYNGEE. The ends were cut back, 4 bases at V and 2 bases at J, with 15 bases in the middle. The CDR3 length is 15 residues. In DNA form, the CDR3 reads TGTGCCAGCAGCCCTAAGGGGGGCTTGAACTATGGCTACACCTTC. This translates into CASSPKGGLNYGYTF.

This clonotype was counted between two and nine times. The chain employs TRBV11-1 and TRBJ2-7; D may be TRBD2 (5 bases). With 5 bases removed from V and 0 bases from J, the gap between germline ends came to 17 bases. Germline V CDR1 and CDR2: SGHAT, FQDESV (reference sequence). The CDR3 is 16 residues long. CDR3 loop: CASSPPWTEDSYEQYV. As DNA, the CDR3 is TGTGCCAGCAGCCCCCCGTGGACGGAGGACTCCTACGAGCAGTACGTC.

The chain employs TRBV12-3 or TRBV12-4 and TRBJ1-5, with D maybe TRBD1 (6 bases). The V gene lost 6 bases and the J gene lost 5 bases, with 11 bases spanning the gap. The CDR3 contains 13 residues. Written as DNA, the CDR3 is TGTGCCAGCAGGGGAGGGGGGCATCAGCCCCAGCATTTT. This encodes CASRGGGHQPQHF.

This chain links TRBV5-1 with TRBJ2-1; a possible D gene is TRBD2 (7 bases). CDR3 length: 14 amino acids. Between the trimmed V and J ends, which lost 4 bases and 6 bases, there was a span of 14 bases. Per germline, CDR1 SGHRS and CDR2 YFSETQ. The CDR3 DNA reads TGCGCCAGCAGCGCCGGACTAGGGGGCAATGAGCAGTTCTTC. It specifies CASSAGLGGNEQFF.

This clonotype appeared a few times. The gene calls are TRBV29-1 and TRBJ2-7; D is perhaps TRBD1 (5 bases). Trimming removed 1 base from V and 0 bases from J, with 16 bases in between. The germline V gene encodes CDR1 SQVTM and CDR2 ANQGSEA. The CDR3 totals 16 residues. As DNA, the CDR3 is TGCAGCGTTGAAGCCCTGGGGCCAAGAAGCTCCTACGAGCAGTACTTC. Protein sequence: CSVEALGPRSSYEQYF.

The rearrangement links TRBV21-1 to TRBJ1-5; the table gives TRBD1 as D, unverified against the DNA. TRBV21-1 is shown as a pseudogene. The CDR3 sequence is 17 residues long. This chain's CDR3 is CASSKARDRERNQPQHF. CDR3 nucleotides: TGTGCCAGCAGCAAAGCTAGGGACAGGGAAAGGAATCAGCCCCAGCATTTT.

The chain combines TRBV14 with TRBJ2-3, with D possibly being TRBD1 (5 bases). Looked up from germline, CDR1 is SGHDN and CDR2 is FVKESK. The germline V and J ends were trimmed by 4 bases and 1 base, with 21 bases remaining between them. This CDR3 has 18 amino acids. CDR3 coding DNA: TGTGCCAGCAGCCCCCGGATAAGGGGCCTTGTCGGCACAGATACGCAGTATTTT. It encodes CASSPRIRGLVGTDTQYF. The variable domain in full, completed from reference TRBV14 and TRBJ2-3, reads EAGVTQFPSHSVIEKGQTVTLRCDPISGHDNLYWYRRVMGKEIKFLLHFVKESKQDESGMPNNRFLAERTGGTYSTLKVQPAELEDSGVYFCASSPRIRGLVGTDTQYFGPGTRLTVL.

The chain links TRBV6-2 or TRBV6-3 to TRBJ2-1; 11 bases are shared with TRBD2. CDR3 length equals 17 residues. CDR1 and CDR2 from the germline V gene are MNHEY and SVGEGT. J gave up 2 bases and V 0 bases, and 3 bases lay outside the gene matches. The CDR3 DNA reads TGTGCCAGCAGTTACTCTAGCGGGGGGGACCCCTACAATGAGCAGTTCTTC. This codes for CASSYSSGGDPYNEQFF.

This clonotype was found a few times. V and J are TRBV4-2 and TRBJ2-7, with D hard to call. CDR1 LGHNA and CDR2 YNFKEQ come from the germline V gene. The CDR3 has 14 residues. V lost 2 bases, J lost 1 base, and 9 bases lay in between. The CDR3 spells CASSQSEASYEQYF. Written as DNA, the CDR3 is TGTGCCAGCAGCCAAAGCGAGGCTTCCTACGAGCAGTACTTC.

This clonotype was detected ten times or more. This chain uses TRBV7-9 with TRBJ2-1, with 8 bases aligning to TRBD2. Germline CDR1 is SEHNR and CDR2 is FQNEAQ (reference sequence). The CDR3 extends over 14 amino acids. V lost 5 bases to trimming and J lost 9 bases; unmatched junction nucleotides: 9. CDR3 in amino acids: CASSIRGGSIEQFF. CDR3 bases: TGTGCCAGCAGCATCCGGGGGGGCTCCATTGAGCAGTTCTTC.

At least ten counts were recorded for this clonotype. This chain joins TRBV7-8 and TRBJ2-2; 7 bases map to TRBD1. Germline loops: CDR1 SGHVS, CDR2 FQNEAQ. Unmatched junction bases numbered 5, after V lost 1 base and J lost 0 bases. CDR3 length: 17 residues. CDR3 region: CASSLVRQGSNTGELFF. In DNA, the CDR3 is TGTGCCAGCAGCTTAGTGCGACAGGGTTCGAACACCGGGGAGCTGTTTTTT.

This clonotype was picked up a small number of times. J is TRBJ2-7 and V is TRBV11-2; 7 nucleotides agree with TRBD1. Germline values: CDR1 SGHAT, CDR2 FQNNGV. The CDR3 spans 16 residues. The V gene end was trimmed by 3 bases and the J gene end by 3 bases; junction bases not matched to a gene: 11. The CDR3 DNA is TGTGCCAGCAGCTTCCCGACAGGGAAGGAACTCTACGAGCAGTACTTC. Protein: CASSFPTGKELYEQYF.

The rearrangement joins TRBV7-9 to TRBJ1-1; no definite D call. The germline CDR1 and CDR2 sequences are SEHNR and FQNEAQ (reference sequence). The germline V and J ends were trimmed by 6 bases and 6 bases, with 11 bases remaining between them. The CDR3 is 12 residues long. For the CDR3, the DNA is TGTGCCAGCAGTTTCAGTTCGTCTGAAGCTTTCTTT. It codes for CASSFSSSEAFF.

Only a few counts were recorded for this clonotype. The chain employs TRBV4-1 and TRBJ2-7; 10 nucleotides agree with TRBD1. V lost 1 base, J lost 0 bases, and 6 bases stayed unmatched. The CDR3 runs to 17 residues. Looked up from germline, CDR1 is MGHRA and CDR2 is YSYEKL. The CDR3 DNA follows: TGCGCCAGCAGCCAAGGACCGGGACAGGGGTACTCCTACGAGCAGTACTTC. Translation gives CASSQGPGQGYSYEQYF.

This clonotype was seen only a few times. The chain employs TRBV11-2 and TRBJ2-7; possibly TRBD2 for D (5 bases). The CDR3 sequence is 14 residues long. Germline loops: CDR1 SGHAT, CDR2 FQNNGV. Trimming pared 1 base from V and 6 bases from J, leaving 13 bases between. Here the CDR3 reads CASSLVRGPTEQYF. The CDR3 DNA reads TGTGCCAGCAGCTTAGTCCGAGGGCCAACCGAGCAGTACTTC.